The 19 T cell receptor beta chains listed next were all sequenced from one sample in a study of blood T cell repertoires in COVID-19. Repertoires were generated with immunoSEQ multiplex PCR, while TCRdb's copy carries only in-frame clones and drops some. This sample has 130,000 to 150,000 clones, with approximately 80% found just once. The sequencing input was peripheral blood. These receptors all come from a human donor in a cohort sampled during active COVID-19.

Only one count was recorded for this clone. The V and J genes are TRBV7-6 and TRBJ2-1; TRBD2 matches at 13 bases. The trim removed 5 bases at V and 1 base at J, leaving 17 bases unmatched. The CDR3 is 21 residues long. CDR1 is SGHVS, CDR2 FNYEAQ, per germline. The CDR3 here is CASSVNARLAGGYDSYNEQFF. The DNA for the CDR3 is TGTGCCAGCAGCGTAAATGCGAGACTAGCGGGGGGTTATGATTCCTACAATGAGCAGTTCTTC.

This clone was seen only once. The CDR3 loop is CASSVEAGNYGYTF. CDR3 nucleotides: TGTGCCAGCAGCGTAGAGGCGGGTAACTATGGCTACACCTTC. V is TRBV9 and J is TRBJ1-2; D is unresolved. CDR3 length: 14 residues. Germline loops: CDR1 SGDLS, CDR2 YYNGEE. Trimming removed 0 bases from V and 1 base from J, with 7 bases in between. The full variable domain, its missing parts supplied by reference TRBV9 and TRBJ1-2, is DSGVTQTPKHLITATGQRVTLRCSPRSGDLSVYWYQQSLDQGLQFLIQYYNGEERAKGNILERFSAQQFPDLHSELNLSSLELGDSALYFCASSVEAGNYGYTFGSGTRLTVV.

The J gene is TRBJ2-3, the V gene TRBV11-2; D perhaps matches TRBD2 (5 bases). Looked up from germline, CDR1 is SGHAT and CDR2 is FQNNGV. CDR3 length: 16 amino acids. V was trimmed by 5 bases and J by 4 bases, leaving 19 bases between them. The CDR3 region is CASSPRRGLGSDTQYF. The DNA for the CDR3 is TGTGCCAGCAGCCCTCGGAGAGGGTTGGGATCAGATACGCAGTATTTT.

The J gene is TRBJ2-3, the V gene TRBV3-1 (or the pseudogene TRBV3-2), with a tentative D call TRBD2 (7 bases). Deletions cut 1 base from V and 0 bases from J, with 11 bases between. CDR3 length equals 16 residues. CDR1 and CDR2 from the germline V gene are LGHDT and YNNKEL (reference sequence). The CDR3 coding sequence is TGTGCCAGCAGCCAAGGGTCGGGGGGCAGCACAGATACGCAGTATTTT. Its translation: CASSQGSGGSTDTQYF.

The rearrangement links TRBV7-2 to TRBJ2-3, with 13 bases aligning to TRBD2. This CDR3 contains 14 residues. Germline V CDR1 and CDR2: SGHTA, FQGNSA. V lost 4 bases and J lost 15; bases outside the gene matches: 10. The chain's CDR3 is CASSSGTSGEARYF. CDR3 nucleotide sequence: TGTGCCAGCAGCTCCGGGACTAGCGGGGAGGCTAGATATTTT.

The V call is TRBV5-1, the J call TRBJ2-1; D is ambiguous. The CDR3 runs to 13 residues. Looked up from germline, CDR1 is SGHRS and CDR2 is YFSETQ. Trimming took 6 bases from V and 0 from J, leaving 7 bases between them. The DNA of the CDR3 is TGCGCCAGCAAGCTGAGCTCCTACAATGAGCAGTTCTTC. This codes for CASKLSSYNEQFF.

Only one count was recorded for this clone. The gene calls are TRBV18 and TRBJ2-7; D is unclear. Per germline, CDR1 KGHSH and CDR2 LQKENI. This CDR3 is 12 amino acids long. V dropped 1 base and J dropped 7 bases, with 8 bases sitting between them. The CDR3 region is CASSPRIREQYF. The CDR3 region has the DNA TGTGCCAGCTCACCACGCATCCGGGAGCAGTACTTC.

V and J are TRBV3-1 (or the pseudogene TRBV3-2) and TRBJ2-5, with D possibly being TRBD2 (5 bases). The CDR3 contains 11 residues. Germline CDR1 and CDR2: LGHDT and YNNKEL (reference sequence). V dropped 7 bases and J dropped 5 bases, with 8 bases sitting between them. CDR3 sequence reads: CASTGGETQYF. The DNA for the CDR3 is TGTGCCAGCACTGGCGGGGAGACCCAGTACTTC.

The rearrangement uses TRBV19 and TRBJ2-3; TRBD2 is a possible D gene (5 bases). Germline V gives CDR1 LNHDA, CDR2 SQIVND (reference sequence). V lost 6 bases to trimming and J lost 6 bases, with 16 bases between them. This CDR3 region has 14 residues. The CDR3 protein is CASSTITPGDTQYF. In nucleotides, the CDR3 is TGTGCCAGTAGCACTATTACACCGGGGGATACGCAGTATTTT.

The chain has TRBV4-1 and TRBJ2-5; a possible D gene is TRBD1 (6 bases). Trimming removed 0 bases at V and 1 base at J, with 15 bases between. This CDR3 spans 17 amino acids. The germline V gene has CDR1 MGHRA and CDR2 YSYEKL. The CDR3 here is CASSQDPAGAVQETQYF. CDR3 in DNA: TGCGCCAGCAGCCAAGATCCGGCAGGGGCCGTCCAAGAGACCCAGTACTTC.

This chain joins TRBV9 and TRBJ1-3; D perhaps matches TRBD1 (6 bases). CDR3 length: 15 amino acids. Germline V gene lookup returns CDR1 SGDLS and CDR2 YYNGEE. Trimming took 2 bases from V and 0 from J, leaving 9 bases between them. The CDR3 coding sequence is TGTGCCAGCAGCGTTACAGGGATCTCTGGAAACACCATATATTTT. This codes for CASSVTGISGNTIYF. The variable domain in full, with the rest retrieved from reference TRBV9 and TRBJ1-3, is DSGVTQTPKHLITATGQRVTLRCSPRSGDLSVYWYQQSLDQGLQFLIQYYNGEERAKGNILERFSAQQFPDLHSELNLSSLELGDSALYFCASSVTGISGNTIYFGEGSWLTVV.

This rearrangement joins TRBV28 to TRBJ2-1; D is ambiguous. CDR3 length: 16 residues. Germline V CDR1 and CDR2: MDHEN, SYDVKM. The ends were cut back, 4 bases at V and 1 base at J, with 14 bases in the middle. The CDR3 DNA is TGTGCCAGCAGTTCCCCGACTGGCGGTTCCTACAATGAGCAGTTCTTC. Protein product: CASSSPTGGSYNEQFF.

V gene TRBV27 combines with J gene TRBJ2-5; possible D gene TRBD1, 5 bases. CDR1 is MNHEY and CDR2 is SMNVEV in the germline V gene (reference sequence). The V and J ends lost 2 bases and 3 bases respectively, with 19 bases between them. The CDR3 is 17 residues long. Written as DNA, the CDR3 is TGTGCCAGCAGTTTACTCGTAGATAAGGGGCCGAAAGAGACCCAGTACTTC. Amino acid sequence: CASSLLVDKGPKETQYF.

This chain uses TRBV15 with TRBJ2-2, with D possibly matching TRBD2 (6 bases). This CDR3 spans 16 amino acids. The germline V and J ends were trimmed by 3 bases and 0 bases, with 11 bases remaining between them. Germline V gene lookup returns CDR1 LNHNV and CDR2 YYDKDF (reference sequence). The CDR3 nucleotides read TGTGCCACCAGCAGTGGAGGAGGGCCGAACACCGGGGAGCTGTTTTTT. This gives the protein CATSSGGGPNTGELFF.

The chain carries TRBV29-1 and TRBJ1-1; D is undetermined. Trimming cost V 3 bases and J 4 bases, with 15 bases left between them. Germline V gene sequence: CDR1 SQVTM, CDR2 ANQGSEA. The CDR3 consists of 14 residues. The CDR3 nucleotides are TGCAGCGTTGACCCGGGTGGCACCGGCACTGAAGCTTTCTTT. Its protein product is CSVDPGGTGTEAFF.

With respect to this clone: One end of the junction is discordant with germline, which a read error may explain. CDR3 residues: CASKRETVRPNF. CDR3 in DNA: TGTGCCAGCAAGAGGGAAACAGTTCGTCCTAACTTC. This sequence joins TRBV2 and TRBJ2-5; D is possibly TRBD2 (5 bases). The CDR3 is 12 amino acids. Germline assignment: CDR1 SNHLY and CDR2 FYNNEI.

V usage is TRBV3-1 (or the pseudogene TRBV3-2) and J usage is TRBJ2-5, with 10 positions matching TRBD2. With V trimmed by 0 bases and J by 4 bases, 8 bases remained unmatched. This CDR3 has 17 amino acids. The V gene's germline CDR1 is LGHDT and CDR2 YNNKEL (reference sequence). The DNA for the CDR3 is TGTGCCAGCAGCCAAGATCTAGCGGGGGTTCAAATAGAGACCCAGTACTTC. As protein: CASSQDLAGVQIETQYF.

The rearrangement links TRBV5-1 to TRBJ2-5, with TRBD2 matching 7 bases. Germline CDR1 is SGHRS and CDR2 is YFSETQ. This CDR3 has 15 residues. The V and J ends lost 0 bases and 1 base, in that order; junction bases with no gene match: 3. As DNA, the CDR3 is TGCGCCAGCAGCTTGGTTTCTAGCGGCCAAGAGACCCAGTACTTC. Protein: CASSLVSSGQETQYF. Looking up the rest from reference TRBV5-1 and TRBJ2-5 gives the full variable domain: KAGVTQTPRYLIKTRGQQVTLSCSPISGHRSVSWYQQTPGQGLQFLFEYFSETQRNKGNFPGRFSGRQFSNSRSEMNVSTLELGDSALYLCASSLVSSGQETQYFGPGTRLLVL.

This clone was observed a handful of times. The gene calls are TRBV2 and TRBJ1-5; unclear D gene. CDR3 length equals 15 residues. CDR1 is SNHLY, CDR2 FYNNEI, per germline. V gave up 1 base and J gave up 6 bases, with 13 bases separating them. This CDR3 is CASSEEGLGGQPQHF. CDR3 bases: TGTGCCAGCAGTGAAGAAGGGCTGGGAGGTCAGCCCCAGCATTTT.